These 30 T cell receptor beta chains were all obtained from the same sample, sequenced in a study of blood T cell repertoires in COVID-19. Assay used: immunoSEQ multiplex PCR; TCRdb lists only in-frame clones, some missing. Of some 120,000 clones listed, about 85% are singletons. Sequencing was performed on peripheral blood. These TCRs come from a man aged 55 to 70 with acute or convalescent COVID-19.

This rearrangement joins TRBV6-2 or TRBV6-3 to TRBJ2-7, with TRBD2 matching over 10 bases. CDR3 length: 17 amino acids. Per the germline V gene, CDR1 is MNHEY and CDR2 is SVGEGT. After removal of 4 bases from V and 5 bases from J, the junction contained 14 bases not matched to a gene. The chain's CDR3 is CASSSLPGASGRNEQYF. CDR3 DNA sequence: TGTGCCAGCAGTTCCCTTCCGGGGGCTAGCGGGAGAAACGAGCAGTACTTC.

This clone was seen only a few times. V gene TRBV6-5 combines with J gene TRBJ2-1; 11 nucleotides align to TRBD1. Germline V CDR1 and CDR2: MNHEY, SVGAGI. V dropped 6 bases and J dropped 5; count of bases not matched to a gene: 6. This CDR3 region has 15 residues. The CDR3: CASRSGQGGNNEQFF. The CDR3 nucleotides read TGTGCCAGCAGATCGGGACAGGGGGGCAACAATGAGCAGTTCTTC.

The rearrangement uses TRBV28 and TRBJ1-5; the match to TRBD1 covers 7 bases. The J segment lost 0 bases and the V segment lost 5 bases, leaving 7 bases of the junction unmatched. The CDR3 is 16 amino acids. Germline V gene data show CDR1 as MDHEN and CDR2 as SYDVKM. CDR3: CASSGDSPYSNQPQHF. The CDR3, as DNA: TGTGCCAGCAGTGGGGACAGTCCCTATAGCAATCAGCCCCAGCATTTT.

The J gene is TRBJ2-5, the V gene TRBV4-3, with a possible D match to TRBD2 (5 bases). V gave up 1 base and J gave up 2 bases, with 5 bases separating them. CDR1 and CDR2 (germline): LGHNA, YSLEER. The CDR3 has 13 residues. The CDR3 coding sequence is TGCGCCAGCAGCCAAGGGGAGCAAGAGACCCAGTACTTC. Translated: CASSQGEQETQYF.

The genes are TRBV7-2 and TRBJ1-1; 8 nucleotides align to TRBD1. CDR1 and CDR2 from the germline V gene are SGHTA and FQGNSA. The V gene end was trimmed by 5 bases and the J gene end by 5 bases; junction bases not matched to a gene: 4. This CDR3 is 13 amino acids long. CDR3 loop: CASSPRQGTEAFF. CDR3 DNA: TGTGCCAGCAGCCCCCGACAGGGGACTGAAGCTTTCTTT. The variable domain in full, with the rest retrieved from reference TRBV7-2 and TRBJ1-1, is GAGVSQSPSNKVTEKGKDVELRCDPISGHTALYWYRQSLGQGLEFLIYFQGNSAPDKSGLPSDRFSAERTGGSVSTLTIQRTQQEDSAVYLCASSPRQGTEAFFGQGTRLTVV.

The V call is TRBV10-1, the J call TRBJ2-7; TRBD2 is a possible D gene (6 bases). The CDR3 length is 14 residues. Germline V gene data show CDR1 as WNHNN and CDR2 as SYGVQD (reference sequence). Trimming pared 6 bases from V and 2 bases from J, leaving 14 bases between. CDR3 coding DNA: TGCGCCAGCAGGAGACTAGAATCGGCCTACGAGCAGTACTTC. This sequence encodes CASRRLESAYEQYF.

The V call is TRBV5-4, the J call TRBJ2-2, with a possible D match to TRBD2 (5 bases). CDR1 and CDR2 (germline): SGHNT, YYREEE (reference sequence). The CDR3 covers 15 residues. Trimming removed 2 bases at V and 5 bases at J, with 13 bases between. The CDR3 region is CASSFGGRGTGELFF. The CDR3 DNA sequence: TGTGCCAGCAGCTTTGGTGGGAGAGGTACCGGGGAGCTGTTTTTT.

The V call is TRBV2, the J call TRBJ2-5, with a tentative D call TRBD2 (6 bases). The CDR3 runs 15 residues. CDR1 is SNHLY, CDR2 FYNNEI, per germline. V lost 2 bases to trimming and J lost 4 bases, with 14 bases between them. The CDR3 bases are TGTGCCAGCAGTGAAACAACAGGAGGGTTAGAGACCCAGTACTTC. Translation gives CASSETTGGLETQYF.

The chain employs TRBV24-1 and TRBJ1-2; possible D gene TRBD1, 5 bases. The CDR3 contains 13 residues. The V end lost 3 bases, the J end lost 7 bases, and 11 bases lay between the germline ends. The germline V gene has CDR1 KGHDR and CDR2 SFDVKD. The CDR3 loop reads CATSDPGWGGYTF. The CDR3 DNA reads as TGTGCCACCAGTGATCCAGGGTGGGGTGGCTACACCTTC.

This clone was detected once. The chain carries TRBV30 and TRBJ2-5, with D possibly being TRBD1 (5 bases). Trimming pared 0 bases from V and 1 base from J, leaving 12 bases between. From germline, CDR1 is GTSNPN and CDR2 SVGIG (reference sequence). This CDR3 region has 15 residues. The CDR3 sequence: CAWSVDSTFQETQYF. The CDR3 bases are TGTGCCTGGAGTGTAGACAGCACCTTCCAAGAGACCCAGTACTTC.

The CDR3, as DNA: TGTGCCAGCAGTTTGACAGGGTCCTACGAGCAGTACTTC. Translating gives CASSLTGSYEQYF. The chain carries TRBV27 and TRBJ2-7; 7 nucleotides align to TRBD1. This CDR3 contains 13 residues. Unmatched junction bases numbered 0, after V lost 3 bases and J lost 1 base. CDR1 MNHEY and CDR2 SMNVEV come from the germline V gene (reference sequence).

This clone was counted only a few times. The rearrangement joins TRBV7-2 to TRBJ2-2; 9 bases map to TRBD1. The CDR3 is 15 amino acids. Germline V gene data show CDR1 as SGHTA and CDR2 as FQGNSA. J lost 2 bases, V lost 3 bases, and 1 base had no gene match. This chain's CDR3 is CASSLGQGNTGELFF. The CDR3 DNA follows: TGTGCCAGCAGCTTGGGACAGGGCAACACCGGGGAGCTGTTTTTT.

The chain's CDR3 is CASSEGRGPNEQFF. CDR3 bases: TGTGCCAGCTCCGAAGGCCGCGGCCCAAATGAGCAGTTCTTC. The V gene is TRBV21-1, the J gene TRBJ2-1; the table names TRBD2, a call not compared with the DNA. TRBV21-1 is noted as a pseudogene. The CDR3 runs to 14 residues.

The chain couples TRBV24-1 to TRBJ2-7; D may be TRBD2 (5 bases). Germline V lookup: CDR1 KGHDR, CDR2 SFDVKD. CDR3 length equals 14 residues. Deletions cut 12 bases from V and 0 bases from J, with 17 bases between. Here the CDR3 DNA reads TGTGCCCCCCCTTGGCGGGCAGACTCCTACGAGCAGTACTTC. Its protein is CAPPWRADSYEQYF.

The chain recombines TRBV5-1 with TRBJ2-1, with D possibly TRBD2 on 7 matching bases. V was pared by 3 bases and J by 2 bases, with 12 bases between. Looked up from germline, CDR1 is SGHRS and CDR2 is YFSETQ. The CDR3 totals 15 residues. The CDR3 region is CASSSQGTTYNEQFF. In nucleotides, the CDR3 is TGCGCCAGCAGCTCTCAGGGGACTACCTACAATGAGCAGTTCTTC.

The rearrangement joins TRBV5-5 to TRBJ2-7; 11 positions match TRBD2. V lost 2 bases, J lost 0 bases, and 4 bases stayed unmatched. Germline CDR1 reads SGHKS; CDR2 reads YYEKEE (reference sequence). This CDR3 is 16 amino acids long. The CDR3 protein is CASSLPTSGTSYEQYF. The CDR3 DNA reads TGTGCCAGCAGCTTACCGACTAGCGGGACCTCCTACGAGCAGTACTTC.

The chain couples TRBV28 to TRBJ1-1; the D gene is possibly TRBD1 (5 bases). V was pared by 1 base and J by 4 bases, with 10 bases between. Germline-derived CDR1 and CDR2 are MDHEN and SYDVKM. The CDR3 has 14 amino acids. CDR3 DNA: TGTGCCAGCAGTTTATTCAGGGTTGGCACTGAAGCTTTCTTT. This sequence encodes CASSLFRVGTEAFF.

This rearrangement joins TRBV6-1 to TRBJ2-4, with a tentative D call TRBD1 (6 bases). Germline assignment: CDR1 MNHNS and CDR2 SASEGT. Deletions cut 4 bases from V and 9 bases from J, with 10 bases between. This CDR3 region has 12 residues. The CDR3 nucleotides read TGTGCCAGCAGTGGAGCAGGGGTCATTCAGTACTTC. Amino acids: CASSGAGVIQYF.

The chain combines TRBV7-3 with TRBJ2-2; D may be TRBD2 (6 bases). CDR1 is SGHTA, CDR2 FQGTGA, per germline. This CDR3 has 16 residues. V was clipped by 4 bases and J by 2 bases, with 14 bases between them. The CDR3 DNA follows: TGTGCCAGCAGCTCGCAAGCGGCGGGAAACACCGGGGAGCTGTTTTTT. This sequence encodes CASSSQAAGNTGELFF.

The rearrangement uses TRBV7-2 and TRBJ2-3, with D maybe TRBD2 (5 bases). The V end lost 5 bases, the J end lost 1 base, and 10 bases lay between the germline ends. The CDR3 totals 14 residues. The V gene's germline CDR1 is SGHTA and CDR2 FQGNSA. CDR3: CASSPLGGTDTQYF. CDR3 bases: TGTGCCAGCAGCCCCCTCGGGGGCACAGATACGCAGTATTTT.

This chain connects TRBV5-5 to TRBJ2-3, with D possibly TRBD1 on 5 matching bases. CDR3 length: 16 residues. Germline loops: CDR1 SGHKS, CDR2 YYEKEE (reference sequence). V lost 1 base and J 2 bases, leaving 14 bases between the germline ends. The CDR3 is CASSLRQGVPTDTQYF. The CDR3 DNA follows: TGTGCCAGCAGCTTGCGGCAAGGGGTTCCCACAGATACGCAGTATTTT.

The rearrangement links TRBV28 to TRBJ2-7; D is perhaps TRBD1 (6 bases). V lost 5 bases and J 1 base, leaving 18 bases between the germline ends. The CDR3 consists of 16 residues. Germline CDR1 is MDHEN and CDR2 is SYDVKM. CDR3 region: CASSPYEGVGSYEQYF. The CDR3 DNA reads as TGTGCCAGCAGTCCCTATGAGGGGGTAGGTTCCTACGAGCAGTACTTC. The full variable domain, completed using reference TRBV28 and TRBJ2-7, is DVKVTQSSRYLVKRTGEKVFLECVQDMDHENMFWYRQDPGLGLRLIYFSYDVKMKEKGDIPEGYSVSREKKERFSLILESASTNQTSMYLCASSPYEGVGSYEQYFGPGTRLTVT.

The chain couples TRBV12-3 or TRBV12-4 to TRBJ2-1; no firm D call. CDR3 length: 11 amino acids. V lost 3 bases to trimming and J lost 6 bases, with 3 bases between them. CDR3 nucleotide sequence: TGTGCCAGCAGTTTCATCAATGAGCAGTTCTTC. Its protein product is CASSFINEQFF.

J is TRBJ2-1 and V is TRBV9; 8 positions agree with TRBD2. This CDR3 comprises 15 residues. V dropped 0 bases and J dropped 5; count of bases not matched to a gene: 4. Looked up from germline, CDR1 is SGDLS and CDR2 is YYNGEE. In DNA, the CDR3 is TGTGCCAGCAGCGTAGAGGGGACTAGAGACAATGAGCAGTTCTTC. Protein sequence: CASSVEGTRDNEQFF.

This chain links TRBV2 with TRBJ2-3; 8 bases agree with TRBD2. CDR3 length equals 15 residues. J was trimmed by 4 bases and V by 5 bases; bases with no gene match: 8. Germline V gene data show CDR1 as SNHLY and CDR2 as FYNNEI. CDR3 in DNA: TGTGCCAGCAGTCAGGTAGCGGGATATTCAGATACGCAGTATTTT. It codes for CASSQVAGYSDTQYF.

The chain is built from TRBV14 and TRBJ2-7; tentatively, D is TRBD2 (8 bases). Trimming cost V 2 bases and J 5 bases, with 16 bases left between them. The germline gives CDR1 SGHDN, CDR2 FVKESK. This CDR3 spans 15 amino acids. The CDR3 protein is CASSQRTGLANEQYF. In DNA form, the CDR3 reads TGTGCCAGCAGCCAAAGGACAGGACTAGCAAACGAGCAGTACTTC.

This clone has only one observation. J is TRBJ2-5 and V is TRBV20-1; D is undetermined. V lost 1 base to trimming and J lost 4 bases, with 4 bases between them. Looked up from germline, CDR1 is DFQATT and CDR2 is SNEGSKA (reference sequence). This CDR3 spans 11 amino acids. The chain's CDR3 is CSARAVETQYF. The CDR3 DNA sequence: TGCAGTGCTAGAGCCGTAGAGACCCAGTACTTC.

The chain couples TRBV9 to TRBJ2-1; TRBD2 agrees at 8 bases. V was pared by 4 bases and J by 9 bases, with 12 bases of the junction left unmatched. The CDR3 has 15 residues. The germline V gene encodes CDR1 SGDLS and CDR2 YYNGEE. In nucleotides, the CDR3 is TGTGCCAGCAGCCCCACCGGGACTAGAGAGGCTGAGCAGTTCTTC. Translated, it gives CASSPTGTREAEQFF.

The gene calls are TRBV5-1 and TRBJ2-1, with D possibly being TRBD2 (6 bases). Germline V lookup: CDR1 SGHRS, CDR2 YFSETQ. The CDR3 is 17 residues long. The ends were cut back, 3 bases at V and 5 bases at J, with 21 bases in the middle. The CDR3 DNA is TGCGCCAGCAGCTCGGCTATAGCGGCACCGCCAGACAATGAGCAGTTCTTC. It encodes CASSSAIAAPPDNEQFF.

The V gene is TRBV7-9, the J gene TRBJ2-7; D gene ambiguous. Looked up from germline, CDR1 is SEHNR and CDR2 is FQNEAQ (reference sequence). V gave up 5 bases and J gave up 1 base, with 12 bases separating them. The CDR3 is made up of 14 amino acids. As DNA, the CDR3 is TGTGCCAGCAGCCCTTACGGGTCTTCCTACGAGCAGTACTTC. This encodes CASSPYGSSYEQYF. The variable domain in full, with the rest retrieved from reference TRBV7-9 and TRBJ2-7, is DTGVSQNPRHKITKRGQNVTFRCDPISEHNRLYWYRQTLGQGPEFLTYFQNEAQLEKSRLLSDRFSAERPKGSFSTLEIQRTEQGDSAMYLCASSPYGSSYEQYFGPGTRLTVT.